The present entry profiles one T cell receptor (beta chain) with its context. Its specificity is unknown. The CDR3 loop spans 13 amino acids. CDR1 is SGHDT and CDR2 is YYEEEE in the germline V gene. Trimming took 4 bases from V and 11 from J; bases not matched to a gene: 11. This sample was taken from a study of T cell responses to AZD1222 COVID-19 vaccine. Overall study results and limits: Repertoires in all cases were sampled only once the peak T cell response had passed. Baseline serology detected seropositivity in only six or seven AZD1222 recipients.

The table came from immunoSEQ multiplex PCR; TCRdb's copy has only in-frame clones and leaves some out. Counted here are more than 70,000 clones, 70% to 90% occurring once; the ten biggest clones make up approximately 1.5%. The sample was peripheral blood, taken on day 0 of AZD1222 vaccination. The clonotype originates from an adult in good health. The V and J genes are TRBV5-6 and TRBJ1-1; 7 positions agree with TRBD1. This chain's CDR3 is CASSPTRQGGAFF. The CDR3 nucleotides read TGTGCCAGCAGCCCAACGAGACAGGGAGGCGCTTTCTTT.